This T cell receptor (beta chain) was observed in a study of blood T cell repertoires in COVID-19. Original data processing: Quantification of nucleated cells was approximated via reference gene primer amplification. Only in-frame clones appear in the TCRdb table, and some are missing; sequencing was by immunoSEQ multiplex PCR. That table supplies the V and J calls and clone size; D and trimming were determined from the DNA. Here the sample spans approximately 380,000 clones, 91% being singletons. Germline V gene sequence: CDR1 SGHTA, CDR2 FQGNSA. V shed 0 bases, J shed 1 base, and the junction held 8 bases outside the gene matches. CDR3 length: 17 amino acids. Those enrolled, adults aged roughly 18 to 89 years, came from fewer than 25 US areas. Participants had their cohort set by participant-reported clinical history. In the 2 weeks before study entry, exposed participants met a COVID-19 case, which was PCR-confirmed or clinician-diagnosed.

The sequencing input was PBMCs or T cells enriched from blood (not recorded which). This receptor was taken from a woman in her 40s who had been exposed to COVID-19. V usage is TRBV7-2 and J usage is TRBJ2-7; 8 positions match TRBD1. CDR3 sequence (DNA): TGTGCCAGCAGCTTAGCCACCGGGACAGGACAGTCCTACGAGCAGTACTTC. It codes for CASSLATGTGQSYEQYF.